This T cell receptor (beta chain) was observed in a study of blood T cell repertoires in COVID-19. About the study: Samples of COVID-19 (acute and convalescent) were obtained from the United States, Italy and Spain. T cells, B-cell-depleted T cells, or PBMCs supplied cDNA or gDNA.

Those who participated ranged in age from roughly 18 to 90 years and resided in about two dozen US areas. Clinical history as reported by participants underpinned cohort assignment. Germline V lookup: CDR1 LNHDA, CDR2 SQIVND (reference sequence). The CDR3 spans 14 residues. Germline trimming cut 7 bases from V and 7 bases from J; bases unmatched to any gene: 12. Profiling relied on immunoSEQ multiplex PCR, and the TCRdb table lists in-frame clones only, not all of them. The table records approximately 220,000 clones, 65% to 85% of them present only once. The receptor was isolated from a woman aged 40 to 50 with acute COVID-19. The sample comprised PBMCs or T cells enriched from blood (not recorded which). This chain joins TRBV19 and TRBJ1-2; 7 bases match TRBD1. CDR3 amino acids: CASTSGDSFFGYTF. The CDR3 nucleotides read TGTGCCAGTACCTCAGGGGACAGTTTTTTTGGCTACACCTTC. The full variable domain, rest sourced from reference TRBV19 and TRBJ1-2, is DGGITQSPKYLFRKEGQNVTLSCEQNLNHDAMYWYRQDPGQGLRLIYYSQIVNDFQKGDIAEGYSVSREKKESFPLTVTSAQKNPTAFYLCASTSGDSFFGYTFGSGTRLTVV.